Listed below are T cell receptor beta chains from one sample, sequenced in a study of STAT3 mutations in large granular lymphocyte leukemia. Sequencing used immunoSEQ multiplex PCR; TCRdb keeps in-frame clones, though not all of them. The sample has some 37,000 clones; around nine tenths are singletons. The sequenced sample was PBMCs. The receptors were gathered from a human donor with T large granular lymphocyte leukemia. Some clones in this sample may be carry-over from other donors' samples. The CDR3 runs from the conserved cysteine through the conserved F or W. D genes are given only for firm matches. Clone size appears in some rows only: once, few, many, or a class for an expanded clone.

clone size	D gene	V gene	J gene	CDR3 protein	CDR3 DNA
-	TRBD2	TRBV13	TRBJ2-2	CASRLGLAGFTGELFF	TGTGCCAGCAGACTTGGCCTAGCGGGGTTCACCGGGGAGCTGTTTTTT
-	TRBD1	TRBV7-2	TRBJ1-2	CASSSSDRDGYTF	TGTGCCAGCAGCTCTTCAGACAGGGACGGCTACACCTTC
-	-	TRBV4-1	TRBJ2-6	CASSQDQEGNSGANVLTF	TGCGCCAGCAGCCAAGATCAGGAAGGGAACTCTGGGGCCAACGTCCTGACTTTC
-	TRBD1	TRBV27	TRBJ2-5	CASSAGQGSYQETQYF	TGTGCCAGCAGTGCGGGACAGGGGTCGTACCAAGAGACCCAGTACTTC
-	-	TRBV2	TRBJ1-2	CASSELQVDDYGYTF	TGTGCCAGCAGTGAATTGCAGGTGGACGACTATGGCTACACCTTC
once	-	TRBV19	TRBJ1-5	CASRRTGGQPQHF	TGTGCCAGTAGAAGAACTGGAGGTCAGCCCCAGCATTTT
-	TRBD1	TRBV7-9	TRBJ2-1	CASSSPGQHYNEQFF	TGTGCCAGCAGCTCGCCGGGACAGCACTACAATGAGCAGTTCTTC
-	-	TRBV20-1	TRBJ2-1	CSARILGVLFF	TGCAGTGCTAGAATATTAGGGGTTCTGTTCTTC
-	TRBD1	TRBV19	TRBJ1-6	CATQGQGEGYSPLHF	TGTGCCACTCAAGGACAGGGGGAAGGGTATTCACCCCTCCACTTT
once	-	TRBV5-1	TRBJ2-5	CASSFDRNEETQYF	TGCGCCAGCAGCTTCGACAGGAATGAAGAGACCCAGTACTTC
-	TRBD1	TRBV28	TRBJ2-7	CASSLKGAGGEQYF	TGTGCCAGCAGTCTCAAGGGGGCAGGAGGCGAGCAGTACTTC
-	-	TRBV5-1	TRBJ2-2	CASSLPEKMNTGELFF	TGCGCCAGCAGCTTACCAGAAAAGATGAACACCGGGGAGCTGTTTTTT
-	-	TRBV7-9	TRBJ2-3	CASSLTAGWPDTQYF	TGTGCCAGCAGCTTAACGGCAGGGTGGCCAGATACGCAGTATTTT
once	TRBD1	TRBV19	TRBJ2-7	CATRPSGTGTYEQYF	TGTGCCACCCGACCCTCCGGGACAGGGACCTACGAGCAGTACTTC
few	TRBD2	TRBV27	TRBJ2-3	CASSSGSTDTQYF	TGTGCCAGCTCTAGCGGGAGCACAGATACGCAGTATTTT
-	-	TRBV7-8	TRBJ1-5	CASSLGGTRSNQPQHF	TGTGCCAGCAGCTTAGGGGGGACACGTAGCAATCAGCCCCAGCATTTT